This entry is about one T cell receptor beta chain. Its antigen remains unidentified. The sample comes from a study of shared clonotypes between healthy human individuals. Study information: Contributing individuals were a couple of females and a few males aged 18 to 49. Study-level points and caveats: Estimated richness values were generally larger in naive subsets than in memory subsets. Shared clonotypes: about 5% naive CD4, around 3.4% naive CD8, 2.3% memory CD4, more than 0.3% memory CD8.

The input for sorted-subset replicate PCRs was 200 ng DNA, approximately 30,000 T cell genomes. Assay used: immunoSEQ multiplex PCR; TCRdb lists only in-frame clones, some missing. Counted here are 2 million to 3 million clones, under 95% occurring once; the ten biggest clones make up roughly 0.39%. The sequence was obtained from a man aged 18 to 29 in good health. Some clones in this sample may be carry-over from other donors' samples. The sequencing input was naive CD4+ T cells from PBMCs. The subset here: CD45RA+ positively selected.

The DNA of the CDR3 is TGTGCCAGCAGTTTCTTGGGACAGGGGACCTACGAGCAGTACTTC. Protein product: CASSFLGQGTYEQYF. V and J are TRBV11-1 and TRBJ2-7; 10 positions match TRBD1. CDR3 length: 15 residues. CDR1 is SGHAT and CDR2 is FQDESV in the germline V gene (reference sequence). Unmatched junction bases numbered 7, after V lost 6 bases and J lost 2 bases.